These 26 T cell receptor beta chains originate from one sample sequenced in a study of T cell responses to AZD1222 COVID-19 vaccine. Clones were sequenced by immunoSEQ multiplex PCR, and TCRdb holds only the in-frame ones, with some missing. The table has some 150,000 clones, roughly 90% seen once. Material: peripheral blood, obtained on day 0 of AZD1222 vaccination. The receptors originated from an adult in good health.

The J gene is TRBJ2-3, the V gene TRBV5-8; D not resolved. Germline CDR1 is SGHTS and CDR2 is YDEGEE. Trimming left V 2 bases short and J 0 bases short, with 10 bases between. The CDR3 runs 15 residues. This CDR3 reads CASSLGSRSTDTQYF. The CDR3 DNA reads as TGTGCCAGCAGCTTAGGTAGCCGAAGCACAGATACGCAGTATTTT.

V is TRBV7-9 and J is TRBJ1-1; tentative D call: TRBD1 (5 bases). The CDR3 consists of 14 residues. V was shortened by 0 bases and J by 4 bases, with 9 bases between the two germline ends. Germline V gives CDR1 SEHNR, CDR2 FQNEAQ (reference sequence). The CDR3 region is CASSLAAGRTEAFF. The CDR3 DNA follows: TGTGCCAGCAGCTTAGCGGCAGGGCGCACTGAAGCTTTCTTT.

The chain recombines TRBV4-3 with TRBJ2-3; the D gene is possibly TRBD1 (6 bases). The CDR3 contains 16 residues. V was shortened by 4 bases and J by 2 bases, with 16 bases between the two germline ends. Per the germline V gene, CDR1 is LGHNA and CDR2 is YSLEER. This CDR3 reads CASSPEGQRITDTQYF. CDR3 DNA sequence: TGCGCCAGCAGCCCCGAGGGACAAAGAATCACAGATACGCAGTATTTT.

The V and J genes are TRBV5-1 and TRBJ2-7; no clear D. Trimming took off 3 bases at V and 2 bases at J, with 9 bases between the two ends. The CDR3 runs to 13 residues. CDR1 is SGHRS, CDR2 YFSETQ, per germline. The CDR3 DNA follows: TGCGCCAGCAGCTCTGGATTACCCTACGAGCAGTACTTC. It specifies CASSSGLPYEQYF.

This clone was found once. The chain uses TRBV28 and TRBJ2-7; 7 bases align to TRBD2. Germline loops: CDR1 MDHEN, CDR2 SYDVKM. The V and J ends lost 4 bases and 8 bases, in that order; junction bases with no gene match: 17. The CDR3 length is 16 residues. The DNA for the CDR3 is TGTGCCAGCAGTTCCGTGAGGGCTAGCGGATTGTACAAGCAGTACTTC. This encodes CASSSVRASGLYKQYF.

The chain joins TRBV2 to TRBJ1-1; weak D call: TRBD1 (5 bases). The CDR3 loop spans 14 amino acids. The germline CDR1 and CDR2 sequences are SNHLY and FYNNEI. V lost 4 bases and J 1 base, leaving 10 bases between the germline ends. CDR3 amino acids: CASSALDRNTEAFF. Written as DNA, the CDR3 is TGTGCCAGCAGTGCCCTCGACAGGAACACTGAAGCTTTCTTT.

V gene TRBV5-1 combines with J gene TRBJ1-4; perhaps TRBD1 as D (6 bases). Trimming left V 1 base short and J 8 bases short, with 9 bases between. The germline CDR1 and CDR2 sequences are SGHRS and YFSETQ. The CDR3 has 13 residues. The CDR3 sequence: CASSLRGGEKLFF. The CDR3 DNA reads as TGCGCCAGCAGCTTGAGGGGGGGAGAAAAACTGTTTTTT. Supplemented by reference TRBV5-1 and TRBJ1-4, the full variable domain reads KAGVTQTPRYLIKTRGQQVTLSCSPISGHRSVSWYQQTPGQGLQFLFEYFSETQRNKGNFPGRFSGRQFSNSRSEMNVSTLELGDSALYLCASSLRGGEKLFFGSGTQLSVL.

The chain combines TRBV6-2 or TRBV6-3 with TRBJ1-3; no clear D. The CDR3 spans 15 residues. Germline V gives CDR1 MNHEY, CDR2 SVGEGT. With 5 bases removed from V and 0 bases from J, the gap between germline ends came to 11 bases. CDR3 sequence (DNA): TGTGCCAGCAGTCCCGGACGGTTCTCTGGAAACACCATATATTTT. Protein sequence: CASSPGRFSGNTIYF.

The chain uses TRBV6-4 and TRBJ2-1; 9 nucleotides align to TRBD1. J gave up 5 bases and V 8 bases, and 7 bases lay outside the gene matches. Germline assignment: CDR1 MRHNA and CDR2 SNTAGT. The CDR3 spans 14 residues. CDR3 nucleotides: TGTGCCAGCTCCGTGGGACAGGGAAACAATGAGCAGTTCTTC. It translates to CASSVGQGNNEQFF.

V and J are TRBV11-2 and TRBJ1-4; 7 bases are shared with TRBD1. The CDR3 extends over 15 amino acids. Germline V lookup: CDR1 SGHAT, CDR2 FQNNGV. J lost 11 bases, V lost 4 bases, and 13 bases had no gene match. For the CDR3, the DNA is TGTGCCAGCAGCTCGAACAGGGGACGAATGAGGAAACTGTTTTTT. Residues: CASSSNRGRMRKLFF. The complete variable domain, with remaining parts taken from reference TRBV11-2 and TRBJ1-4, reads EAGVAQSPRYKIIEKRQSVAFWCNPISGHATLYWYQQILGQGPKLLIQFQNNGVVDDSQLPKDRFSAERLKGVDSTLKIQPAKLEDSAVYLCASSSNRGRMRKLFFGSGTQLSVL.

This chain links TRBV5-1 with TRBJ2-1, with a tentative D call TRBD2 (5 bases). The CDR3 has 15 residues. V dropped 0 bases and J dropped 7 bases, with 14 bases sitting between them. CDR1 is SGHRS and CDR2 is YFSETQ in the germline V gene. CDR3 in DNA: TGCGCCAGCAGCTTGGTGAGGGTCCCCGGTAATGAGCAGTTCTTC. Translated, it gives CASSLVRVPGNEQFF. Looking up the rest from reference TRBV5-1 and TRBJ2-1 gives the full variable domain: KAGVTQTPRYLIKTRGQQVTLSCSPISGHRSVSWYQQTPGQGLQFLFEYFSETQRNKGNFPGRFSGRQFSNSRSEMNVSTLELGDSALYLCASSLVRVPGNEQFFGPGTRLTVL.

The gene calls are TRBV25-1 and TRBJ1-1, with unresolved D. Between the trimmed V and J ends, which lost 4 bases and 9 bases, there was a span of 21 bases. The CDR3 loop spans 15 amino acids. Germline V CDR1 and CDR2: MGHDK, SYGVNS. CDR3 sequence: CASSGGGVRHIKAFF. The DNA of the CDR3 is TGTGCCAGCAGTGGTGGTGGGGTTAGGCACATCAAAGCTTTCTTT. Combining the CDR3 with reference TRBV25-1 and TRBJ1-1 gives the whole variable domain EADIYQTPRYLVIGTGKKITLECSQTMGHDKMYWYQQDPGMELHLIHYSYGVNSTEKGDLSSESTVSRIRTEHFPLTLESARPSHTSQYLCASSGGGVRHIKAFFGQGTRLTVV.

This rearrangement joins TRBV6-6 to TRBJ2-7, with D uncertain. The CDR3 sequence is 14 residues long. V lost 2 bases and J lost 0, with 8 bases in between. Germline CDR1 reads MNHNY; CDR2 reads SVGAGI (reference sequence). DNA of the CDR3: TGTGCCAGCAGTTACACACTGTCCTCCTACGAGCAGTACTTC. Its protein product is CASSYTLSSYEQYF.

This clone was seen a handful of times. The chain employs TRBV7-2 and TRBJ2-6; weak D call: TRBD2 (6 bases). Deletions cut 5 bases from V and 0 bases from J, with 14 bases between. This CDR3 has 17 amino acids. In germline, CDR1 is SGHTA, CDR2 FQGNSA. The CDR3 sequence is CASSPLVGGSGANVLTF. The DNA of the CDR3 is TGTGCCAGCAGCCCCCTGGTGGGGGGCTCTGGGGCCAACGTCCTGACTTTC.

The chain has TRBV10-1 and TRBJ1-4, with 7 bases aligning to TRBD1. The germline CDR1 and CDR2 sequences are WNHNN and SYGVQD (reference sequence). Trimming took 3 bases from V and 8 from J; bases not matched to a gene: 3. This CDR3 has 13 amino acids. The CDR3 DNA follows: TGCGCCAGCAGTGAAGGGACAGTCGAAAAACTGTTTTTT. It is translated as CASSEGTVEKLFF.

The V and J genes are TRBV6-5 and TRBJ1-5; D is possibly TRBD1 (5 bases). Trimming removed 6 bases at V and 3 bases at J, with 12 bases between. The V gene's germline CDR1 is MNHEY and CDR2 SVGAGI. The CDR3 length is 14 residues. This chain's CDR3 is CASSPGTLNQPQHF. CDR3 in DNA: TGTGCCAGCAGCCCCGGGACGCTCAATCAGCCCCAGCATTTT.

The CDR3 nucleotides read TGTGCCAGCAGTAGGACAGGGGCAAGAGGGGATACGCAGTATTTT. It translates to CASSRTGARGDTQYF. J is TRBJ2-3 and V is TRBV6-4; the match to TRBD1 covers 9 bases. Germline trimming cut 5 bases from V and 6 bases from J; bases unmatched to any gene: 9. The length of the CDR3 is 15 residues. Germline CDR1 is MRHNA and CDR2 is SNTAGT.

V is TRBV2 and J is TRBJ1-6, with 7 bases identical to TRBD1. The CDR3 has 15 residues. V was clipped by 7 bases and J by 7 bases; unmatched bases: 10. CDR1 SNHLY and CDR2 FYNNEI come from the germline V gene. CDR3: CASTQGGAVNSPLHF. In DNA form, the CDR3 reads TGTGCCAGCACCCAGGGGGGGGCGGTGAATTCACCCCTCCACTTT.

The chain recombines TRBV6-8 with TRBJ2-3; D is perhaps TRBD2 (5 bases). V was trimmed by 8 bases and J by 0 bases, leaving 21 bases between them. Germline CDR1 MNHGY, CDR2 SAAAGT. The CDR3 has 17 amino acids. The CDR3 DNA reads as TGTGCCAGCGCACCAACTGGACTCTTCCCTAGCACAGATACGCAGTATTTT. It yields the protein CASAPTGLFPSTDTQYF.

This clone was detected only a few times. The rearrangement uses TRBV27 and TRBJ1-3; no clear D. The germline V gene encodes CDR1 MNHEY and CDR2 SMNVEV (reference sequence). The germline V and J ends were trimmed by 2 bases and 3 bases, with 11 bases remaining between them. CDR3 length equals 15 residues. The CDR3 sequence is CASSLTGRGGNTIYF. The CDR3 nucleotides are TGTGCCAGCAGTTTAACGGGGAGAGGTGGAAACACCATATATTTT.

The chain employs TRBV3-1 (or the pseudogene TRBV3-2) and TRBJ1-5; TRBD1 aligns across 9 bases. This CDR3 comprises 15 residues. J lost 2 bases, V lost 6 bases, and 5 bases had no gene match. Germline V gene lookup returns CDR1 LGHDT and CDR2 YNNKEL (reference sequence). The CDR3: CASSLRTGGNQPQHF. CDR3 sequence (DNA): TGTGCCAGCAGTCTACGGACAGGGGGCAATCAGCCCCAGCATTTT.

The chain combines TRBV5-5 with TRBJ2-7, with 8 bases matching TRBD1. CDR3 length: 15 residues. Germline V gene sequence: CDR1 SGHKS, CDR2 YYEKEE (reference sequence). V was clipped by 5 bases and J by 0 bases; unmatched bases: 7. Here the CDR3 reads CASRETGTGSYEQYF. For the CDR3, the DNA is TGTGCCAGCAGGGAGACCGGGACAGGCTCCTACGAGCAGTACTTC.

The chain couples TRBV5-1 to TRBJ1-4, with D tentatively TRBD1 (5 bases). V dropped 5 bases and J dropped 6 bases, with 14 bases sitting between them. Looked up from germline, CDR1 is SGHRS and CDR2 is YFSETQ. CDR3 length: 14 residues. CDR3 amino acids: CASSRTPADEKLFF. The CDR3 coding sequence is TGCGCCAGCAGTCGGACACCGGCGGATGAAAAACTGTTTTTT.

This chain uses TRBV2 with TRBJ2-1, with TRBD2 as a possible D gene (5 bases). Germline V CDR1 and CDR2: SNHLY, FYNNEI. This CDR3 contains 15 residues. V was shortened by 6 bases and J by 5 bases, with 17 bases between the two germline ends. CDR3 sequence reads: CASRAGVRLHNEQFF. CDR3 sequence (DNA): TGTGCCAGCAGGGCCGGGGTCAGACTACACAATGAGCAGTTCTTC.

The gene calls are TRBV30 and TRBJ2-7; 8 bases match TRBD2. Germline lookup yields CDR1 GTSNPN and CDR2 SVGIG (reference sequence). CDR3 length: 15 amino acids. Trimming took 4 bases from V and 0 from J; bases not matched to a gene: 8. In nucleotides, the CDR3 is TGTGCCTGGACTAATTTAGCGGGGATCTCCTACGAGCAGTACTTC. Its translation is CAWTNLAGISYEQYF.

The J gene is TRBJ1-3, the V gene TRBV6-5, with a possible D match to TRBD1 (6 bases). This CDR3 has 14 amino acids. Germline CDR1 and CDR2: MNHEY and SVGAGI. The V end lost 7 bases, the J end lost 3 bases, and 13 bases lay between the germline ends. CDR3 sequence (DNA): TGTGCCAGCATTCCGGGGGGCAGTGGAAACACCATATATTTT. Translation: CASIPGGSGNTIYF.